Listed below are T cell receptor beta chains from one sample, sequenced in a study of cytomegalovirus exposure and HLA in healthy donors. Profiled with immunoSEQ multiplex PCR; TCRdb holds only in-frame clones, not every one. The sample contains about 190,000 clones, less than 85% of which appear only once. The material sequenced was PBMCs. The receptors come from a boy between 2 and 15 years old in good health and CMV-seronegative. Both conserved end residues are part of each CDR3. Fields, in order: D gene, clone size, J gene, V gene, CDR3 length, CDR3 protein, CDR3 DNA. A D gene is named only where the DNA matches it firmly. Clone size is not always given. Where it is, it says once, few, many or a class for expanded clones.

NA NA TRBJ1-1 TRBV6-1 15 CASTLVDSVNTEAFF TGTGCCAGCACCCTTGTGGACAGCGTGAACACTGAAGCTTTCTTT
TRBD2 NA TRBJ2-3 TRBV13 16 CASSPPSGRTTDTQYF TGTGCCAGCAGCCCTCCTAGCGGGAGAACCACAGATACGCAGTATTTT
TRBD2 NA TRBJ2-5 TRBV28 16 CASSPPGIAGVGTQYF TGTGCCAGCAGTCCCCCAGGGATAGCGGGAGTGGGGACCCAGTACTTC
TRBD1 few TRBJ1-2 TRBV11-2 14 CASSSRTGYDGYTF TGTGCCAGCAGCTCCCGGACAGGGTATGATGGCTACACCTTC
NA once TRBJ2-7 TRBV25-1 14 CASSELYRTYEQYF TGTGCCAGCAGTGAATTGTACAGAACCTACGAGCAGTACTTC
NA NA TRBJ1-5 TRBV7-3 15 CASSSPGWGNQPQHF TGTGCCAGCAGCTCTCCCGGGTGGGGCAATCAGCCCCAGCATTTT
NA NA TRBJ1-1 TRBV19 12 CASRQKYTEAFF TGTGCCAGTAGACAGAAATACACTGAAGCTTTCTTT
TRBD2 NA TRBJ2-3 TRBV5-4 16 CASSWGRGGSTDTQYF TGTGCCAGCAGCTGGGGCCGGGGGGGTAGCACAGATACGCAGTATTTT
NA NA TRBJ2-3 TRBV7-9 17 CASIHPWEEGAQGTQYF TGTGCCAGCATCCACCCCTGGGAGGAAGGAGCACAAGGTACGCAGTATTTT
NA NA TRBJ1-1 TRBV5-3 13 CARRRRHNTEAFF TGTGCCAGAAGGCGCCGACATAACACTGAAGCTTTCTTT
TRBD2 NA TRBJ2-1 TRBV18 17 CASSPRDSGGGINEQFF TGTGCCAGCTCACCGCGGGACAGCGGGGGGGGCATAAATGAGCAGTTCTTC
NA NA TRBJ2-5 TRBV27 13 CASSTQGGKTQYF TGTGCCAGCAGCACCCAGGGCGGGAAGACCCAGTACTTC
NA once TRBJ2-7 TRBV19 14 CASRAGTKSYEQYF TGTGCCAGTAGGGCCGGGACAAAATCCTACGAGCAGTACTTC
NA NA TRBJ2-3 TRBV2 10 CASNKDTQYF TGTGCCAGCAATAAAGATACGCAGTATTTT
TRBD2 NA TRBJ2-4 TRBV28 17 CASSGLAGGWGKNIQYF TGTGCCAGCAGCGGACTAGCGGGGGGGTGGGGCAAAAACATTCAGTACTTC
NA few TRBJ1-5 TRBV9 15 CASSPRGATEQPQHF TGTGCCAGCAGCCCGCGGGGCGCAACGGAACAGCCCCAGCATTTT
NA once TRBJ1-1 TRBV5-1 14 CASPRRRRGTEAFF TGCGCCAGCCCCCGCCGGCGGCGAGGCACTGAAGCTTTCTTT
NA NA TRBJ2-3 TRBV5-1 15 CASKLNRGAPDTQYF TGCGCCAGCAAATTGAACCGCGGGGCTCCAGATACGCAGTATTTT
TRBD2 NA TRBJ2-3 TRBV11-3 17 CASSARLAGVGSDTQYF TGTGCCAGCAGCGCGCGACTAGCGGGAGTGGGGTCAGATACGCAGTATTTT
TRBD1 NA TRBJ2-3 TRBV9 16 CASSSPTGPTGDTQYF TGTGCCAGCAGCTCCCCGACAGGGCCTACCGGGGATACGCAGTATTTT
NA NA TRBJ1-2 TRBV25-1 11 CASSGGGGYTF TGTGCCAGCAGTGGGGGGGGCGGCTACACCTTC
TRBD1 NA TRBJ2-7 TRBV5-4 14 CASSYTGTGGGQYF TGTGCCAGCAGCTATACCGGGACAGGAGGGGGGCAGTACTTC
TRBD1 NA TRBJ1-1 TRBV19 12 CASSKWTGQAFF TGTGCCAGTAGTAAATGGACAGGCCAAGCTTTCTTT
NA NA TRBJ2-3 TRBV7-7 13 CASSFTIADTQYF TGTGCTAGCAGCTTCACTATAGCAGATACGCAGTATTTT
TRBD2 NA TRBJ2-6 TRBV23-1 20 CASSLGLAGGLGSGANVLTF TGCGCCAGCAGTCTCGGACTAGCGGGGGGGCTGGGCTCTGGGGCCAACGTCCTGACTTTC
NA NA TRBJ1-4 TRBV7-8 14 CASLRGGANEKLFF TGTGCCAGCTTAAGGGGAGGGGCTAATGAAAAACTGTTTTTT
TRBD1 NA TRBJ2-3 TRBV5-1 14 CASSLEGATDTQYF TGCGCCAGCAGCTTGGAGGGGGCCACAGATACGCAGTATTTT
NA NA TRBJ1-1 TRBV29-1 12 CSVGAENTEAFF TGCAGCGTTGGGGCTGAGAACACTGAAGCTTTCTTT
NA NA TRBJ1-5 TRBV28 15 CASSLRHSSNQPQHF TGTGCCAGCAGTTTACGACATAGTAGCAATCAGCCCCAGCATTTT
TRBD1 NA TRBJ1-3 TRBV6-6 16 CASSLGQGDAGNTIYF TGTGCCAGCAGTCTCGGACAGGGGGACGCTGGAAACACCATATATTTT
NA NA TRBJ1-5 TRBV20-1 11 CSASEAGTRVF TGCAGTGCTAGTGAGGCCGGGACAAGGGTTTTT
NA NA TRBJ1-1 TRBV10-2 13 CASMGGAGPEAFF TGCGCCAGCATGGGGGGGGCAGGGCCTGAAGCTTTCTTT
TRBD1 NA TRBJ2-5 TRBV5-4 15 CASSLSDRGQETQYF TGTGCCAGCAGCTTAAGTGACAGGGGGCAAGAGACCCAGTACTTC
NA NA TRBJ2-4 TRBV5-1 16 CASSLDVAVAKNIQYF TGCGCCAGCAGCTTGGACGTTGCGGTAGCCAAAAACATTCAGTACTTC
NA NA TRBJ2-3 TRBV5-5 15 CASSVAPRGIDTQYF TGTGCCAGCAGCGTTGCCCCAAGAGGTATTGATACGCAGTATTTT
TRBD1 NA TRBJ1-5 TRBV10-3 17 CAISEFREGAADRPQHF TGTGCCATCAGTGAGTTCCGAGAGGGGGCGGCGGATCGGCCCCAGCATTTT
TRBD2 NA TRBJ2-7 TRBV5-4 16 CASSARTSGRLDEQYF TGTGCCAGCAGCGCCCGGACTAGCGGGAGGCTGGACGAGCAGTACTTC
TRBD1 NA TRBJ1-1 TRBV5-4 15 CASSPRQGVFTEAFF TGTGCCAGCAGCCCCCGACAGGGAGTCTTCACTGAAGCTTTCTTT
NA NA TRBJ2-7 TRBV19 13 CASSTGNTYEQYF TGTGCCAGTAGTACGGGGAACACCTACGAGCAGTACTTC
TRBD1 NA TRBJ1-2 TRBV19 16 CASGGTGSSTFYGYTF TGTGCCAGTGGAGGGACAGGGTCCTCCACCTTCTATGGCTACACCTTC
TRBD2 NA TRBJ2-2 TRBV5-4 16 CASSLGASGVSGELFF TGTGCCAGCAGCTTGGGGGCTAGCGGGGTCTCCGGGGAGCTGTTTTTT
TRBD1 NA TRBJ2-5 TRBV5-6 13 CASSLRQGVTQYF TGTGCCAGCAGCCTCCGACAGGGAGTAACCCAGTACTTC
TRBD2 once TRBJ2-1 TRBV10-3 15 CAISDPGGANNEQFF TGTGCCATCAGTGACCCGGGGGGGGCCAACAATGAGCAGTTCTTC
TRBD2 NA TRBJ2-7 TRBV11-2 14 CASSTSSGGYEQYF TGTGCCAGCAGCACCTCTAGCGGGGGCTACGAGCAGTACTTC
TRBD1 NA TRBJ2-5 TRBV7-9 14 CASSWGQGVETQYF TGTGCCAGCAGCTGGGGACAGGGGGTAGAGACCCAGTACTTC
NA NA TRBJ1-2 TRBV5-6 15 CASSHDPGSNYGYTF TGTGCCAGCAGCCACGATCCAGGGTCGAACTATGGCTACACCTTC
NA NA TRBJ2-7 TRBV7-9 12 CASSLTDYEQYF TGTGCCAGCAGCTTGACAGACTACGAGCAGTACTTC
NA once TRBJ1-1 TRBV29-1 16 CSVLILTDPMNTEAFF TGCAGCGTTCTAATTTTGACAGACCCCATGAACACTGAAGCTTTCTTT
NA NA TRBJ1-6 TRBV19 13 CASKEGHNSPLHF TGTGCCAGTAAGGAGGGTCATAATTCACCCCTCCACTTT
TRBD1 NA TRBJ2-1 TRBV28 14 CASRARDRYNEQFF TGTGCCAGCAGGGCCCGGGACAGGTACAATGAGCAGTTCTTC
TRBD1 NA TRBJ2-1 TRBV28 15 CASSLQYRGLNEQFF TGTGCCAGCAGTTTACAGTACAGGGGGCTAAATGAGCAGTTCTTC
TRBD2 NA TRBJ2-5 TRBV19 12 CASSGDTETQYF TGTGCCAGCAGCGGGGATACGGAGACCCAGTACTTC